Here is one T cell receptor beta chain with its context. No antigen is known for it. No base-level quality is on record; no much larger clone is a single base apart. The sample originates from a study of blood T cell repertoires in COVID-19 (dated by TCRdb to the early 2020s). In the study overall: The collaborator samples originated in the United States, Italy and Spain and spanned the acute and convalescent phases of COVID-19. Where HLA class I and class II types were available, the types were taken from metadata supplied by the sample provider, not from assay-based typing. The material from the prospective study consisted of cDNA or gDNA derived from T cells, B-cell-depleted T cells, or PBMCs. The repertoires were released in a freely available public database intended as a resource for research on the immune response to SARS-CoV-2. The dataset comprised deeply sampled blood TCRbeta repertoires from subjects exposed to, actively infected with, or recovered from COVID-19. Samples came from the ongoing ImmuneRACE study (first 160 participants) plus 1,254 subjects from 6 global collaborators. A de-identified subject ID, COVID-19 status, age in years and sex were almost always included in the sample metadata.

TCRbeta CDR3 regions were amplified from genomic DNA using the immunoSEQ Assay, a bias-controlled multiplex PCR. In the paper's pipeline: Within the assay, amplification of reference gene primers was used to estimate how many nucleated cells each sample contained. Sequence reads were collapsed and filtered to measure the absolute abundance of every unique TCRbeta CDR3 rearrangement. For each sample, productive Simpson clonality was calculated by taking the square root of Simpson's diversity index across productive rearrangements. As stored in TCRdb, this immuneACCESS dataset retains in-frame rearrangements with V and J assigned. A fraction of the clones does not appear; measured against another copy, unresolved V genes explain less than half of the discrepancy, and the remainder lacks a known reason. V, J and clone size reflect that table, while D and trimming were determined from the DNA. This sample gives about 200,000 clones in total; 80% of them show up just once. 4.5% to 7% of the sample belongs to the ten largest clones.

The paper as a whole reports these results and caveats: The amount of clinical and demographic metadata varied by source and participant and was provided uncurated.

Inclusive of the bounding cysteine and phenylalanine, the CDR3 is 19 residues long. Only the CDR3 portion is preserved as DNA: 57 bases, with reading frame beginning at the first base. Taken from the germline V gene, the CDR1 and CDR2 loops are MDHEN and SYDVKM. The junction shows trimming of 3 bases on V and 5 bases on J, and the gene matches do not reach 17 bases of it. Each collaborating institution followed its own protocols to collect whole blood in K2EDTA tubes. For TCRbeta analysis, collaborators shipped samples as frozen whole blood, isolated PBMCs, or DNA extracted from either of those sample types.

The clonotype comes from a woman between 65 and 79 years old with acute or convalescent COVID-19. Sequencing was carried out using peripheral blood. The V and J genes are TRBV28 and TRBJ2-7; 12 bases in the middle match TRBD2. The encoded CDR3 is CASSLRNYASGGGRNEQYF. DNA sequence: TGTGCCAGCAGTTTGAGGAATTACGCTAGCGGGGGGGGTCGGAACGAGCAGTACTTC.